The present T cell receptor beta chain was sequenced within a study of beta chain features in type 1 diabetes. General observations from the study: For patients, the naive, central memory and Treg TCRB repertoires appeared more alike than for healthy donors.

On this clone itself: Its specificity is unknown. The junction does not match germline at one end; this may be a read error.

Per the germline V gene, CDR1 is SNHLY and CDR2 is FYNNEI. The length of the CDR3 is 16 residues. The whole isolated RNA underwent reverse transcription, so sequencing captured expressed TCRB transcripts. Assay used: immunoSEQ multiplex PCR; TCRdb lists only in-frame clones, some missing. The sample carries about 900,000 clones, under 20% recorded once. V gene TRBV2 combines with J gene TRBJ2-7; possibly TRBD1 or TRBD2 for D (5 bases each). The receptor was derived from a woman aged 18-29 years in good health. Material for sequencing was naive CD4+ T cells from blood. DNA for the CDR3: TGTGCCAGCAGCGGTTGGGGACCCTTTCTCTCCCACGAGCAGTACTTC. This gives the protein CASSGWGPFLSHEQYF.